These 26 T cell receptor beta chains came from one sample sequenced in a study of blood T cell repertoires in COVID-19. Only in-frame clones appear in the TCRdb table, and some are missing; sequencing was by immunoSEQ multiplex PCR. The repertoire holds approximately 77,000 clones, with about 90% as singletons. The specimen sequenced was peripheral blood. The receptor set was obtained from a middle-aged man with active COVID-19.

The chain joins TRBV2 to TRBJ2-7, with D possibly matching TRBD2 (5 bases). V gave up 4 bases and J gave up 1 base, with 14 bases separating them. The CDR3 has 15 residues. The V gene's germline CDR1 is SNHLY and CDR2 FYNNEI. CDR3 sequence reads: CASSGRTFGSYEQYF. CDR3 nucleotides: TGTGCCAGCAGTGGGAGGACGTTTGGATCCTACGAGCAGTACTTC. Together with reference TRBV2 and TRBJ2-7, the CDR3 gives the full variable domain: EPEVTQTPSHQVTQMGQEVILRCVPISNHLYFYWYRQILGQKVEFLVSFYNNEISEKSEIFDDQFSVERPDGSNFTLKIRSTKLEDSAMYFCASSGRTFGSYEQYFGPGTRLTVT.

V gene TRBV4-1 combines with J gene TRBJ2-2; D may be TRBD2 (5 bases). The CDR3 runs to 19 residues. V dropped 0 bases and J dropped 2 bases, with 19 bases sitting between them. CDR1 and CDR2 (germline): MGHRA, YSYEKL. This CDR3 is CASSQDLAPAETNTGELFF. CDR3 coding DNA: TGCGCCAGCAGCCAAGATCTGGCCCCAGCGGAGACCAACACCGGGGAGCTGTTTTTT.

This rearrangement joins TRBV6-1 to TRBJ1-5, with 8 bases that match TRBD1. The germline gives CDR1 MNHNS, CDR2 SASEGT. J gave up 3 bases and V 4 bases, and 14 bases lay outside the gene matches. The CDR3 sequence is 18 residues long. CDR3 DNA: TGTGCCAGCAGTGGAATGTGGTCGACAGGGGCCATCAATCAGCCCCAGCATTTT. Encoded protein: CASSGMWSTGAINQPQHF.

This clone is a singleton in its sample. CDR3 amino acids: CASSSQQGRFDEQYF. CDR3 coding DNA: TGTGCCAGCAGCTCGCAACAGGGTAGATTCGACGAGCAGTACTTC. This chain links TRBV7-2 with TRBJ2-7, with a tentative D call TRBD1 (6 bases). V was shortened by 4 bases and J by 5 bases, with 18 bases between the two germline ends. Looked up from germline, CDR1 is SGHTA and CDR2 is FQGNSA. The CDR3 has 15 amino acids. The variable domain in full, completed from reference TRBV7-2 and TRBJ2-7, reads GAGVSQSPSNKVTEKGKDVELRCDPISGHTALYWYRQSLGQGLEFLIYFQGNSAPDKSGLPSDRFSAERTGGSVSTLTIQRTQQEDSAVYLCASSSQQGRFDEQYFGPGTRLTVT.

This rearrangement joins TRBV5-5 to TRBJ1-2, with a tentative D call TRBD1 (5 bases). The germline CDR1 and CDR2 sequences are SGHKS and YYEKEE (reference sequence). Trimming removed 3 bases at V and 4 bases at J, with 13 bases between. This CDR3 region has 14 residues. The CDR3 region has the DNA TGTGCCAGCAGCTCTGGACACTCCATCTATGGCTACACCTTC. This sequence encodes CASSSGHSIYGYTF.

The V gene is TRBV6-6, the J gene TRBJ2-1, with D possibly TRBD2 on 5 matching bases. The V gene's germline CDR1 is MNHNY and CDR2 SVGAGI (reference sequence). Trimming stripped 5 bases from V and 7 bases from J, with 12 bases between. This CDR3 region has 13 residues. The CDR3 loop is CASSLGLVNEQFF. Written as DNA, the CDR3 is TGTGCCAGCAGTCTAGGACTGGTAAATGAGCAGTTCTTC.

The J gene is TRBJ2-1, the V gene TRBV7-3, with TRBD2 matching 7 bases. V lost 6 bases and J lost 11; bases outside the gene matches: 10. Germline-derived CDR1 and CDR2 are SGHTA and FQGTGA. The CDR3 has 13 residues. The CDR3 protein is CASRQASGGQQFF. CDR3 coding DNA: TGTGCCAGCAGGCAAGCTAGCGGAGGCCAGCAGTTCTTC.

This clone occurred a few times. The chain's CDR3 is CATHPGQGLGDEQFF. For the CDR3, the DNA is TGTGCCACCCACCCGGGACAGGGATTGGGCGATGAGCAGTTCTTC. V and J are TRBV19 and TRBJ2-1; 9 nucleotides line up with TRBD1. This CDR3 comprises 15 residues. The V segment lost 10 bases and the J segment 8 bases; nucleotides outside the gene matches: 15. Germline assignment: CDR1 LNHDA and CDR2 SQIVND (reference sequence).

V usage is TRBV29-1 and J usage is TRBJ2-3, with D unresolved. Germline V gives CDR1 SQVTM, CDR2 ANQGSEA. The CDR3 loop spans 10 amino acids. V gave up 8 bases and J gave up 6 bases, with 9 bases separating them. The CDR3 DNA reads TGCAGCACCCTCGGGGATACGCAGTATTTT. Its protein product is CSTLGDTQYF.

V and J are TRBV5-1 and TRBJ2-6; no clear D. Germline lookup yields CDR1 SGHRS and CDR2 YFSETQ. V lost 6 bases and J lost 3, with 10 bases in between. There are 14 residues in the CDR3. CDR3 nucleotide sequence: TGCGCCAGCACCCTCTCGGGTGGGGCCAACGTCCTGACTTTC. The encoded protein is CASTLSGGANVLTF.

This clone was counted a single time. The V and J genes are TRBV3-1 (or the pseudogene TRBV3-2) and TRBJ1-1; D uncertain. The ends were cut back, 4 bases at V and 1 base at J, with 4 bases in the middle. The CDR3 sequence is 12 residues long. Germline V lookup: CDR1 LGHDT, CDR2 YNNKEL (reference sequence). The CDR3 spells CASSPGNTEAFF. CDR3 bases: TGTGCCAGCAGCCCCGGGAACACTGAAGCTTTCTTT.

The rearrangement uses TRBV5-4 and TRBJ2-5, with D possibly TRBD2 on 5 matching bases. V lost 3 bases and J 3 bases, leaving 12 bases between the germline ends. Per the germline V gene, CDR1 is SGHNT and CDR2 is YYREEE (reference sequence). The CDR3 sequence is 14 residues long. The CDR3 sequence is CASSSGLSKETQYF. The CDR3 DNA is TGTGCCAGCAGCTCTGGACTTAGCAAAGAGACCCAGTACTTC.

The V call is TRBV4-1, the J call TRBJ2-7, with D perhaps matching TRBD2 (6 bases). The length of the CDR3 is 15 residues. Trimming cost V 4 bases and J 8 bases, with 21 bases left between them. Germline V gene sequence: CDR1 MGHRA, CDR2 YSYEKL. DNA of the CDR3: TGCGCCAGCAGCCGGGTCGGAGGGGCCATGGCCAAGCAGTACTTC. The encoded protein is CASSRVGGAMAKQYF.

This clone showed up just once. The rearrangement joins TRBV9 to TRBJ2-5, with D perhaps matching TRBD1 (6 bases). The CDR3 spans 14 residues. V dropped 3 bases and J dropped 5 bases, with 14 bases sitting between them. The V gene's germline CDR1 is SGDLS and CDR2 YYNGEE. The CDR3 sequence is CASSDKTGWETQYF. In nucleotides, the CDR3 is TGTGCCAGCAGCGATAAAACAGGGTGGGAGACCCAGTACTTC. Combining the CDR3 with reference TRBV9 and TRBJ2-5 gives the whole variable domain DSGVTQTPKHLITATGQRVTLRCSPRSGDLSVYWYQQSLDQGLQFLIQYYNGEERAKGNILERFSAQQFPDLHSELNLSSLELGDSALYFCASSDKTGWETQYFGPGTRLLVL.

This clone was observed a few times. CDR3 residues: CASSIEVELQPQHF. The CDR3 coding sequence is TGTGCCAGTAGTATCGAGGTGGAACTGCAGCCCCAGCATTTT. This chain links TRBV19 with TRBJ1-5; D uncertain. Looked up from germline, CDR1 is LNHDA and CDR2 is SQIVND (reference sequence). There are 14 residues in the CDR3. Deletions cut 3 bases from V and 7 bases from J, with 13 bases between.

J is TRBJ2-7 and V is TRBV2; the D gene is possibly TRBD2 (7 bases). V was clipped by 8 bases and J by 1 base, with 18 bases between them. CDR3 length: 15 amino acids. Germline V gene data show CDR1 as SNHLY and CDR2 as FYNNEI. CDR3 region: CASGRTRGGSYEQYF. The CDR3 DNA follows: TGTGCCAGCGGCCGGACTAGGGGGGGTTCCTACGAGCAGTACTTC.

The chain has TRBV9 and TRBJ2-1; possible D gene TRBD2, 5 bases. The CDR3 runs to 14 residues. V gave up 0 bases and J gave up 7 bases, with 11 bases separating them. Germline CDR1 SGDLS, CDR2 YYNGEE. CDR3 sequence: CASSVEGGRNEQFF. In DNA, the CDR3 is TGTGCCAGCAGCGTAGAAGGAGGTAGGAATGAGCAGTTCTTC.

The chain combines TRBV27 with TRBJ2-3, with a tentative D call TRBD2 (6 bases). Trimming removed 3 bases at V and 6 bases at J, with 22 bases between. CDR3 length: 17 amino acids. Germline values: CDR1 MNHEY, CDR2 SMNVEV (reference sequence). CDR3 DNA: TGTGCCAGCAGTTTGGTAGTGGCGGGACCAATGTCGGATACGCAGTATTTT. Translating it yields CASSLVVAGPMSDTQYF.

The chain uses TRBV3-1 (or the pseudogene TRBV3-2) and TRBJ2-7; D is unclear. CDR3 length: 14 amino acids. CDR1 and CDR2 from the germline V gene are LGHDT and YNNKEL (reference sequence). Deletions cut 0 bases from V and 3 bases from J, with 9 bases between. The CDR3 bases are TGTGCCAGCAGCCAAGACGGCAGCGTCTACGAGCAGTACTTC. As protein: CASSQDGSVYEQYF.

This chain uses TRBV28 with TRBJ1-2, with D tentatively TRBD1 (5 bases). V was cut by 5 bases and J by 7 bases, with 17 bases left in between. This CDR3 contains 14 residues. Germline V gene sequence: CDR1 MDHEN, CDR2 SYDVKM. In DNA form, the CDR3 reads TGTGCCAGCAGTCCGGACCTTACAGGACGTGGCTACACCTTC. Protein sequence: CASSPDLTGRGYTF.

The CDR3 sequence: CASSRHGGRATGELFF. The DNA of the CDR3 is TGTGCCAGCAGCCGCCACGGAGGTCGGGCCACCGGGGAGCTGTTTTTT. The chain couples TRBV7-9 to TRBJ2-2; a weak D match, TRBD2 (5 bases). Germline V gene lookup returns CDR1 SEHNR and CDR2 FQNEAQ (reference sequence). Trimming stripped 5 bases from V and 4 bases from J, with 17 bases between. The CDR3 sequence is 16 residues long.

CDR3 in DNA: TGTGCCAGCAGGGCGAAGGGACAGGGGCCAACTAATGAAAAACTGTTTTTT. Encoded protein: CASRAKGQGPTNEKLFF. The chain links TRBV7-9 to TRBJ1-4; TRBD1 agrees at 10 bases. V dropped 6 bases and J dropped 0; count of bases not matched to a gene: 7. The germline CDR1 and CDR2 sequences are SEHNR and FQNEAQ (reference sequence). The CDR3 is 17 residues long. The full variable domain, rest sourced from reference TRBV7-9 and TRBJ1-4, is DTGVSQNPRHKITKRGQNVTFRCDPISEHNRLYWYRQTLGQGPEFLTYFQNEAQLEKSRLLSDRFSAERPKGSFSTLEIQRTEQGDSAMYLCASRAKGQGPTNEKLFFGSGTQLSVL.

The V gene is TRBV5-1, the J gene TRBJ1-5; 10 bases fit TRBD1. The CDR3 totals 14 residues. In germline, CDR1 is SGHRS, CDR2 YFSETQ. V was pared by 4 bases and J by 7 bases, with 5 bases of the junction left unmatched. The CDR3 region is CASSPTGGRQPQHF. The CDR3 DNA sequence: TGCGCCAGCAGCCCGACAGGGGGCCGGCAGCCCCAGCATTTT.

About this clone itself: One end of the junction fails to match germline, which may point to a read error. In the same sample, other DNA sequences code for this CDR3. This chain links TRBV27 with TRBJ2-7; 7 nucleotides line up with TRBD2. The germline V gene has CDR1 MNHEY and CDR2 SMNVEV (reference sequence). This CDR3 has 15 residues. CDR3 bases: TGTGCCAGCAGAGATAGGGCTAGCGGTGTCCACGAGCAGTATTTC. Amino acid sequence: CASRDRASGVHEQYF.

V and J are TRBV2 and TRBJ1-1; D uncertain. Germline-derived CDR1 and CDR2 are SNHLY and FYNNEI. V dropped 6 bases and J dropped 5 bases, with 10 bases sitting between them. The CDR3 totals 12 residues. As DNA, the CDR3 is TGTGCCAGCAGCGTGGCGGGGACTGAAGCTTTCTTT. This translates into CASSVAGTEAFF.

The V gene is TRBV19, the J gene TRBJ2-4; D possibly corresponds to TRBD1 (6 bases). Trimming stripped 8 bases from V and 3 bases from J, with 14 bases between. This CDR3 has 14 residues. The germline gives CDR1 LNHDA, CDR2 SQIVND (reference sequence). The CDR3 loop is CASRSPGHKNIQYF. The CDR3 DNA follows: TGTGCCAGTCGGAGCCCGGGACACAAAAACATTCAGTACTTC.